This TCR beta chain was captured in a study of blood T cell repertoires in COVID-19. Study information: Sample material is recorded as cDNA or gDNA derived from T cells, B-cell-depleted T cells, or PBMCs.

Method: immunoSEQ multiplex PCR; TCRdb's copy keeps in-frame clones and lacks some. The sample yields about 94,000 clones, about 74% seen once. The CDR3 runs to 15 residues. Germline lookup yields CDR1 MGHRA and CDR2 YSYEKL. Trimming took 4 bases from V and 1 from J, leaving 13 bases between them. The chain has TRBV4-1 and TRBJ1-1, with D hard to call. This clonotype was obtained from a man aged 70 or older with COVID-19, enrolled during active disease. Sequencing was done on a sample of peripheral blood. The DNA for the CDR3 is TGCGCCAGCAGCCGCTATACCCACTCGAACACTGAAGCTTTCTTT. Translating it yields CASSRYTHSNTEAFF.